The 3 T cell receptor beta chains below all came from one sample that was sequenced in a study of blood T cell repertoires in COVID-19. Assay: immunoSEQ multiplex PCR; the TCRdb copy retains only in-frame clones and omits some. The sample gives roughly 200,000 clones, approximately 83% of which show up once; around 9.9% is in the top ten. Sequenced material: peripheral blood. These receptors all stem from a human donor with active or convalescent COVID-19. The donor label of this sample is uncertain.

The V call is TRBV5-5, the J call TRBJ1-5; 9 bases fit TRBD1. This CDR3 spans 16 amino acids. From germline, CDR1 is SGHKS and CDR2 YYEKEE (reference sequence). V dropped 2 bases and J dropped 7; count of bases not matched to a gene: 10. CDR3 residues: CASSFEGTGQGQPQHF. CDR3 nucleotide sequence: TGTGCCAGCAGCTTTGAAGGGACAGGGCAAGGACAGCCCCAGCATTTT.

This chain joins TRBV28 and TRBJ2-7; 10 positions agree with TRBD1. Germline V gene sequence: CDR1 MDHEN, CDR2 SYDVKM. V gave up 4 bases and J gave up 1 base; unmatched junction bases: 7. This CDR3 region has 16 residues. CDR3 protein: CASSSTGTGASYEQYF. The CDR3, as DNA: TGTGCCAGCAGTTCTACCGGGACAGGGGCTTCCTACGAGCAGTACTTC.

The rearrangement joins TRBV5-4 to TRBJ2-5; the D gene is possibly TRBD2 (6 bases). V was clipped by 4 bases and J by 2 bases, with 18 bases between them. Germline V gene lookup returns CDR1 SGHNT and CDR2 YYREEE (reference sequence). The CDR3 is 16 residues long. In DNA form, the CDR3 reads TGTGCCAGCAGCCGCGGGGCTCGGGCGGGGCAAGAGACCCAGTACTTC. This gives the protein CASSRGARAGQETQYF. Full variable domain (missing parts from reference TRBV5-4 and TRBJ2-5): ETGVTQSPTHLIKTRGQQVTLRCSSQSGHNTVSWYQQALGQGPQFIFQYYREEENGRGNFPPRFSGLQFPNYSSELNVNALELDDSALYLCASSRGARAGQETQYFGPGTRLLVL.